This is a list of T cell receptor beta chains from one sample in a study of regulatory T cells in long-lasting Graves disease. TCRdb fed the multiplex PCR reads into MiXCR, producing one record per CDR3 protein. The sample yields 300,000 to 400,000 distinct CDR3 sequences, approximately 15% seen once. The same specimen was also included in a second study, on T cells in Graves' hyperthyroidism and ophthalmopathy.

The sample in question was peripheral blood mononuclear cells (PBMCs), obtained at new diagnosis, from a patient treated with antithyroid drugs. Receptor source: a man between 35 and 55 years old with Graves disease. CDR3s include the opening cysteine and the closing phenylalanine or tryptophan. A D gene is named only where the DNA matches it firmly. Clone sizes are given selectively: once, few, many, or a class where the clone is expanded.

len: 16
d_gene: TRBD1
j_gene: TRBJ2-7
abundance: few
v_gene: TRBV7-2
CDR3aa: CASSPTRDRSSYEQYF
CDR3nt: TGTGCCAGCAGCCCGACCCGGGACAGAAGCTCCTACGAGCAGTACTTC

len: 17
d_gene: NA
j_gene: TRBJ1-2
abundance: NA
v_gene: TRBV9
CDR3aa: CASSVVAAGGGDYGYTF
CDR3nt: TGTGCCAGCAGCGTAGTGGCCGCGGGGGGCGGTGACTATGGCTACACCTTC

len: 14
d_gene: NA
j_gene: TRBJ2-1
abundance: many
v_gene: TRBV28
CDR3aa: CASRSTSTNNEQFF
CDR3nt: TGTGCCAGCAGGAGTACATCCACTAACAATGAGCAGTTCTTC

len: 14
d_gene: TRBD1
j_gene: TRBJ1-3
abundance: few
v_gene: TRBV11-2
CDR3aa: CASRRTGAGNTIYF
CDR3nt: TGTGCCAGCAGACGCACAGGGGCTGGAAACACCATATATTTT

len: 11
d_gene: NA
j_gene: TRBJ2-7
abundance: NA
v_gene: TRBV7-9
CDR3aa: CASTTHGEQYF
CDR3nt: TGTGCCAGCACCACCCATGGCGAGCAGTACTTC

len: 12
d_gene: NA
j_gene: TRBJ1-2
abundance: few
v_gene: TRBV29-1
CDR3aa: CSVLGANYGYTF
CDR3nt: TGCAGCGTTTTAGGGGCGAACTATGGCTACACCTTC

len: 17
d_gene: TRBD2
j_gene: TRBJ2-3
abundance: many
v_gene: TRBV5-1
CDR3aa: CASSFRGGSASTDTQYF
CDR3nt: TGCGCCAGCAGCTTCCGCGGGGGGTCCGCTAGCACAGATACGCAGTATTTT

len: 12
d_gene: NA
j_gene: TRBJ1-5
abundance: few
v_gene: TRBV6-2/TRBV6-3
CDR3aa: CASSYRSQPQHF
CDR3nt: TGTGCCAGCAGTTATCGGTCCCAGCCCCAGCATTTT

len: 20
d_gene: TRBD1
j_gene: TRBJ1-6
abundance: NA
v_gene: TRBV12-5
CDR3aa: CASGLAPTFGGTGGNSPLHF
CDR3nt: TGTGCTAGTGGTTTGGCGCCGACTTTTGGGGGGACAGGGGGAAATTCACCCCTCCACTTT

len: 15
d_gene: TRBD2
j_gene: TRBJ2-7
abundance: NA
v_gene: TRBV19
CDR3aa: CASSSWTSGGYEQYF
CDR3nt: TGTGCCAGTAGTTCTTGGACTAGCGGGGGTTACGAGCAGTACTTC

len: 14
d_gene: NA
j_gene: TRBJ2-1
abundance: many
v_gene: TRBV6-1
CDR3aa: CASKQGPHSNEQFF
CDR3nt: TGTGCCAGCAAACAGGGCCCGCACAGCAATGAGCAGTTCTTC

len: 16
d_gene: TRBD1
j_gene: TRBJ1-1
abundance: many
v_gene: TRBV12-5
CDR3aa: CASGLYSGTGGAEAFF
CDR3nt: TGTGCTAGTGGTTTGTACTCCGGGACAGGGGGCGCTGAAGCTTTCTTT

len: 15
d_gene: TRBD1
j_gene: TRBJ2-1
abundance: NA
v_gene: TRBV11-1
CDR3aa: CASSLRDRSYNEQFF
CDR3nt: TGTGCCAGCAGCTTACGGGACAGGTCCTACAATGAGCAGTTCTTC

len: 12
d_gene: NA
j_gene: TRBJ2-2
abundance: NA
v_gene: TRBV6-1
CDR3aa: CASSPATGELFF
CDR3nt: TGTGCCAGCAGTCCAGCTACCGGGGAGCTGTTTTTT

len: 15
d_gene: NA
j_gene: TRBJ1-1
abundance: many
v_gene: TRBV27
CDR3aa: CASSQGLNLNTEAFF
CDR3nt: TGTGCCAGCAGTCAGGGTCTAAACTTGAACACTGAAGCTTTCTTT

len: 13
d_gene: TRBD1
j_gene: TRBJ2-5
abundance: few
v_gene: TRBV30
CDR3aa: CAWSVNRGETQYF
CDR3nt: TGTGCCTGGAGTGTGAACAGGGGGGAGACCCAGTACTTC

len: 16
d_gene: NA
j_gene: TRBJ2-5
abundance: many
v_gene: TRBV24-1
CDR3aa: CATSDWLPTPRETQYF
CDR3nt: TGTGCCACCAGTGATTGGCTTCCGACCCCCCGAGAGACCCAGTACTTC

len: 14
d_gene: NA
j_gene: TRBJ1-1
abundance: NA
v_gene: TRBV4-1
CDR3aa: CASSQRRVNTEAFF
CDR3nt: TGCGCCAGCAGCCAAAGGCGAGTGAACACTGAAGCTTTCTTT

len: 16
d_gene: TRBD2
j_gene: TRBJ2-1
abundance: many
v_gene: TRBV27
CDR3aa: CASSQFGRGVTNEQFF
CDR3nt: TGTGCCAGCAGCCAGTTTGGGCGGGGGGTTACTAATGAGCAGTTCTTC

len: 14
d_gene: NA
j_gene: TRBJ1-5
abundance: few
v_gene: TRBV5-8
CDR3aa: CASSWGGKGQPQHF
CDR3nt: TGTGCCAGCAGCTGGGGGGGGAAGGGTCAGCCCCAGCATTTT

len: 15
d_gene: NA
j_gene: TRBJ1-6
abundance: many
v_gene: TRBV2
CDR3aa: CASSDLGGYNSPLHF
CDR3nt: TGTGCCAGCAGTGATTTAGGAGGTTATAATTCACCCCTCCACTTT

len: 15
d_gene: TRBD2
j_gene: TRBJ2-3
abundance: many
v_gene: TRBV7-2
CDR3aa: CASSFGLGSTDTQYF
CDR3nt: TGTGCCAGCAGCTTCGGACTAGGCAGCACAGATACGCAGTATTTT